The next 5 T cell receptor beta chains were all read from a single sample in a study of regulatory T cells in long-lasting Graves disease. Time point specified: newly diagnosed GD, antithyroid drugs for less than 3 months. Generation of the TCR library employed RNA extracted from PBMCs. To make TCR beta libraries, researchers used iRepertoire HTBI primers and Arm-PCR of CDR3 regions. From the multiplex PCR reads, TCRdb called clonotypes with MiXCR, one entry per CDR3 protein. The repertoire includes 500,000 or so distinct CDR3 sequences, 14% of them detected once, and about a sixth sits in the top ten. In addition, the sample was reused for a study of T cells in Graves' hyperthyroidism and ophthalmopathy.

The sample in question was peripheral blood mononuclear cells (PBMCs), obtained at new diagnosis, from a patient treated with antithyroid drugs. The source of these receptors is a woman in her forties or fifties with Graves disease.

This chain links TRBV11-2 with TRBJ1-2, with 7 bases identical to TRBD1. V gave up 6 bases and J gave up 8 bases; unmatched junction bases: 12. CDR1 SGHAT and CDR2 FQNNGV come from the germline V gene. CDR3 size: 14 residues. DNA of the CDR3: TGTGCCAGCAGAAGTAACAGGGGTGGAGGAGGCTACACCTTC. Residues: CASRSNRGGGGYTF.

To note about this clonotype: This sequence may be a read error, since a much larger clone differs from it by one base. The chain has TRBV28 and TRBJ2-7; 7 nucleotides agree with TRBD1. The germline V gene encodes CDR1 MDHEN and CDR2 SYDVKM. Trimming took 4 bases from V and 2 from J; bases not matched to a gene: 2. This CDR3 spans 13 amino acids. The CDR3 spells CASSYRGTYEQYF. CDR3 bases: TGTGCCAGCAGTTACAGGGGAACCTACGAGCAGTACTTC.

CDR3: CSARERGPYEQYF. In DNA, the CDR3 is TGCAGTGCTCGGGAGAGGGGCCCCTACGAGCAGTACTTC. The genes are TRBV20-1 and TRBJ2-7; perhaps TRBD2 as D (6 bases). Looked up from germline, CDR1 is DFQATT and CDR2 is SNEGSKA (reference sequence). This CDR3 contains 13 residues. With 5 bases removed from V and 2 bases from J, the gap between germline ends came to 13 bases.

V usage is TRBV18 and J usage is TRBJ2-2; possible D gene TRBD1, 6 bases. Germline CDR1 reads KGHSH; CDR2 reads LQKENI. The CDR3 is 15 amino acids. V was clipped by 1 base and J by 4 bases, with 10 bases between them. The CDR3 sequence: CASSPQDSSTGELFF. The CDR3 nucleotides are TGTGCCAGCTCACCACAGGACAGCAGCACCGGGGAGCTGTTTTTT.

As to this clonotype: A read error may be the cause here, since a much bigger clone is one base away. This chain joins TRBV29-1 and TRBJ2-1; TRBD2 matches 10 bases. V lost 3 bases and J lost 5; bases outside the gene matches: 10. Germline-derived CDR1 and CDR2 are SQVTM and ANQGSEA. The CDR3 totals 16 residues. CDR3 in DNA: TGCAGCGTTGAGAGGCCTAGCGGGAGATCCCACAATGAGCAGTTCTTC. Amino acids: CSVERPSGRSHNEQFF.